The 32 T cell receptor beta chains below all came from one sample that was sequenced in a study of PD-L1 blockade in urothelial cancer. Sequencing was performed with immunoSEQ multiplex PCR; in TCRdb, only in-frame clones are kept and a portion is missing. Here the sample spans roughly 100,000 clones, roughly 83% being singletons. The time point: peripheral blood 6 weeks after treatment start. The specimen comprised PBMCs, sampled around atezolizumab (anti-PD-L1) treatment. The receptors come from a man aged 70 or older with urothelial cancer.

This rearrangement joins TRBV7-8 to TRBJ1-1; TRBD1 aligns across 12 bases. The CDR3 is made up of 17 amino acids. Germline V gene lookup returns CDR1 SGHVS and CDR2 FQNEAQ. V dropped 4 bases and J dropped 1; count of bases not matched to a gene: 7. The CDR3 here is CASSSPGQGAKNTEAFF. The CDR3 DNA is TGTGCCAGCAGCTCTCCGGGACAGGGGGCCAAGAACACTGAAGCTTTCTTT.

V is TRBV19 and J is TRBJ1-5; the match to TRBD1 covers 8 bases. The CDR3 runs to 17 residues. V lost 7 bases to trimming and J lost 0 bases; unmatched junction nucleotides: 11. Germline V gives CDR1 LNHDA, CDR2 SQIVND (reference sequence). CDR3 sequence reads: CASKGPGQDVSNQPQHF. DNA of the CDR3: TGTGCCAGTAAGGGCCCGGGACAGGACGTTAGCAATCAGCCCCAGCATTTT.

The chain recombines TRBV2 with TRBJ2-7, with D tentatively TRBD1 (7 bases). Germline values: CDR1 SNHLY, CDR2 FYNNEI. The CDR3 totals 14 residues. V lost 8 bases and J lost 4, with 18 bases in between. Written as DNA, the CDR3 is TGTGCCAGCGACCGAAACCCAGGGGGGTACGAGCAGTACTTC. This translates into CASDRNPGGYEQYF. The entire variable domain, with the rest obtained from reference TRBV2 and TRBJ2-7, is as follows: EPEVTQTPSHQVTQMGQEVILRCVPISNHLYFYWYRQILGQKVEFLVSFYNNEISEKSEIFDDQFSVERPDGSNFTLKIRSTKLEDSAMYFCASDRNPGGYEQYFGPGTRLTVT.

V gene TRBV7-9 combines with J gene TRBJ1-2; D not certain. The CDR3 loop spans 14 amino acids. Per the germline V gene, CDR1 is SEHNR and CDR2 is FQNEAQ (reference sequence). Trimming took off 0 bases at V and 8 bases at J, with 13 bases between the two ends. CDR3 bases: TGTGCCAGCAGCTTAGCCGGCGGGGTTGGGGGCTACACCTTC. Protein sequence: CASSLAGGVGGYTF.

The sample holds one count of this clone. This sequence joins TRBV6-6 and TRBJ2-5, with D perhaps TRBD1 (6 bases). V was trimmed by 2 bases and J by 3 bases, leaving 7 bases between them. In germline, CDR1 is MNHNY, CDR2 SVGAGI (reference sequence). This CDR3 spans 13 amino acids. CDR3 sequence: CASSYAGEETQYF. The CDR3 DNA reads TGTGCCAGCAGTTACGCAGGGGAAGAGACCCAGTACTTC.

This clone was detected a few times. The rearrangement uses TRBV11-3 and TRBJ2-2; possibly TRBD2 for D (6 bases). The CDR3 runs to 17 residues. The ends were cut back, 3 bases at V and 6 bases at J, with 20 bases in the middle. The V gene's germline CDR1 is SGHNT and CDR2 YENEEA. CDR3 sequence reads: CASSFLISGVLAGELFF. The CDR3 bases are TGTGCCAGCAGCTTCCTAATATCGGGAGTCCTGGCCGGGGAGCTGTTTTTT.

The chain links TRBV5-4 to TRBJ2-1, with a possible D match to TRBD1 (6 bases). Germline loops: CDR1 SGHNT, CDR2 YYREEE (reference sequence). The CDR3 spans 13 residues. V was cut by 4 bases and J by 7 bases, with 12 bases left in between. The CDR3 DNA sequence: TGTGCCAGCAGCCAAGTACAGGGTAATGAGCAGTTCTTC. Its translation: CASSQVQGNEQFF. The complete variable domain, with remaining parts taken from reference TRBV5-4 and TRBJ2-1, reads ETGVTQSPTHLIKTRGQQVTLRCSSQSGHNTVSWYQQALGQGPQFIFQYYREEENGRGNFPPRFSGLQFPNYSSELNVNALELDDSALYLCASSQVQGNEQFFGPGTRLTVL.

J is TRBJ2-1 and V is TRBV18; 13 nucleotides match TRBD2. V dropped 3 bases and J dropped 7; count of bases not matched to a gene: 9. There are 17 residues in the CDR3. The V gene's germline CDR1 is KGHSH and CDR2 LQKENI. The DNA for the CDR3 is TGTGCCAGCTCACCTCCCGGCGGACTAGCGGGGGAGAATGAGCAGTTCTTC. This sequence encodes CASSPPGGLAGENEQFF.

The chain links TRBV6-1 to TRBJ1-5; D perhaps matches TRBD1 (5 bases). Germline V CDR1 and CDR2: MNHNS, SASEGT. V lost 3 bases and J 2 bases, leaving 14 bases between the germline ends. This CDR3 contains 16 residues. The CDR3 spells CASSDGDSGGNQPQHF. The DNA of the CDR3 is TGTGCCAGCAGTGATGGGGACTCCGGCGGCAATCAGCCCCAGCATTTT.

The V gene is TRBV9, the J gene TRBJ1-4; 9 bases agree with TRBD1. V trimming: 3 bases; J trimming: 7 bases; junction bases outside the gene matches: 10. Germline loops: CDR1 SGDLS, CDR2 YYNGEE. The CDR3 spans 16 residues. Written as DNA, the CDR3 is TGTGCCAGCAGCGCCTCGACCGGGACAGGGATTGAAAAACTGTTTTTT. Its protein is CASSASTGTGIEKLFF.

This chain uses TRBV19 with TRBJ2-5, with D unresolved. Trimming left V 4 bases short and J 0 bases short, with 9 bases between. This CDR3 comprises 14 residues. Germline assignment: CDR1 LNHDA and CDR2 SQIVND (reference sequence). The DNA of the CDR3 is TGTGCCAGTAGTACCCCTGACTACCAAGAGACCCAGTACTTC. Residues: CASSTPDYQETQYF.

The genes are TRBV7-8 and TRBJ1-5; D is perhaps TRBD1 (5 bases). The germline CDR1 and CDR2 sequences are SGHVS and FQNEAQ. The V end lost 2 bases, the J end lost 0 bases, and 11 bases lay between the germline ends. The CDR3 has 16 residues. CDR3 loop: CASSLLGQFSNQPQHF. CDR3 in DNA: TGTGCCAGCAGCTTACTGGGGCAGTTTAGCAATCAGCCCCAGCATTTT.

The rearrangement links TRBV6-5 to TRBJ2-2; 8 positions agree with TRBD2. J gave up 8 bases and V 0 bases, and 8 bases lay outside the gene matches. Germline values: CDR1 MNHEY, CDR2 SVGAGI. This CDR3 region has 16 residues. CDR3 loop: CASSYSAGGEPGELFF. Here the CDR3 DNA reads TGTGCCAGCAGTTACTCGGCGGGAGGCGAGCCTGGGGAGCTGTTTTTT.

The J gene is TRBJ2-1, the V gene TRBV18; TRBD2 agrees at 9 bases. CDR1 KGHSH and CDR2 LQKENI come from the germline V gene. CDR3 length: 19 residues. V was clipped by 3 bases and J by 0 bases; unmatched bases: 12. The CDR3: CASSPGGGQGLASYNEQFF. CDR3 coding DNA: TGTGCCAGCTCACCGGGAGGGGGGCAGGGACTAGCCTCCTACAATGAGCAGTTCTTC.

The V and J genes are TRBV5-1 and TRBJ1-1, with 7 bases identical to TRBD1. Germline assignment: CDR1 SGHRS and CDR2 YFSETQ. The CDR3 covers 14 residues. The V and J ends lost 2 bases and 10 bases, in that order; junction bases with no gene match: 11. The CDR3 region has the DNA TGCGCCAGCAGCTTAGGGGGCGAGAAGGTGGTAGCTTTCTTT. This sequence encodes CASSLGGEKVVAFF.

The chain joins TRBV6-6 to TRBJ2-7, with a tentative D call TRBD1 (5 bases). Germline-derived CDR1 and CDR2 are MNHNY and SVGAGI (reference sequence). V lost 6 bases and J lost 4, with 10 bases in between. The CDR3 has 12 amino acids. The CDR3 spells CASSPDKYEQYF. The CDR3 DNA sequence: TGTGCCAGCAGCCCGGACAAATACGAGCAGTACTTC.

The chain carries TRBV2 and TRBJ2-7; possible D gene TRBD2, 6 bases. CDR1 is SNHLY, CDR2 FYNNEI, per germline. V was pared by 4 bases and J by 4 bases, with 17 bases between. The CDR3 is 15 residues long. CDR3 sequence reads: CASSAWRGGSYEQYF. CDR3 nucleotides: TGTGCCAGCAGTGCCTGGCGGGGAGGTAGTTACGAGCAGTACTTC. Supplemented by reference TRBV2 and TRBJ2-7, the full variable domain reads EPEVTQTPSHQVTQMGQEVILRCVPISNHLYFYWYRQILGQKVEFLVSFYNNEISEKSEIFDDQFSVERPDGSNFTLKIRSTKLEDSAMYFCASSAWRGGSYEQYFGPGTRLTVT.

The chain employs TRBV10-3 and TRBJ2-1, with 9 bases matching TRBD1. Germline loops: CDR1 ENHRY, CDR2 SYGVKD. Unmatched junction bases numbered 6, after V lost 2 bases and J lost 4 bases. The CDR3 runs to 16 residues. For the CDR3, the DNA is TGTGCCATCAGTGAGACATGGACAGGGGAATACAATGAGCAGTTCTTC. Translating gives CAISETWTGEYNEQFF.

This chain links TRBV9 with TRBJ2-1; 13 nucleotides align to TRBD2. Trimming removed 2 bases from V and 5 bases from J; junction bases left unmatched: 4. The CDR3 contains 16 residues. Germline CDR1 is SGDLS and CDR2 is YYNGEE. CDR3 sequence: CASSVQTSGGHNEQFF. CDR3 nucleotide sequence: TGTGCCAGCAGCGTTCAGACTAGCGGGGGGCACAATGAGCAGTTCTTC.

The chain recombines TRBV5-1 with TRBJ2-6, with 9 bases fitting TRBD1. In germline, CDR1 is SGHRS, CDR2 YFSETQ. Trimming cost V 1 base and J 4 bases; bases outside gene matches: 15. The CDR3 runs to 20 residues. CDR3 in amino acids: CASSLFFPGQGGAGANVLTF. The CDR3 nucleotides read TGCGCCAGCAGCTTGTTTTTCCCGGGACAGGGTGGGGCCGGGGCCAACGTCCTGACTTTC.

CDR3 DNA: TGTGCCAGCAGTGTGGAACTAGCGGGGGGGGGAGAGCAGTACTTC. This encodes CASSVELAGGGEQYF. V and J are TRBV6-1 and TRBJ2-7, with 13 bases fitting TRBD2. V shed 4 bases, J shed 7 bases, and the junction held 7 bases outside the gene matches. This CDR3 region has 15 residues. Germline V gene sequence: CDR1 MNHNS, CDR2 SASEGT.

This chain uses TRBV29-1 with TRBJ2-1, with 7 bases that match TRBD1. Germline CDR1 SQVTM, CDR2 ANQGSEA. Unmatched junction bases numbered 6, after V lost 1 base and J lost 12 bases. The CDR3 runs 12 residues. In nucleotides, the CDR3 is TGCAGCGTTGAAGTGGCCGCAGGGGGGCAGTTCTTC. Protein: CSVEVAAGGQFF.

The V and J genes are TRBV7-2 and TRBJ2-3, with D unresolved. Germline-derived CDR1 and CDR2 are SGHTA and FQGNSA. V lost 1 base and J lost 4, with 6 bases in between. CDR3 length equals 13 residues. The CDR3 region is CASSLERSDTQYF. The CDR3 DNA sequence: TGTGCCAGCAGCTTAGAGAGATCAGATACGCAGTATTTT.

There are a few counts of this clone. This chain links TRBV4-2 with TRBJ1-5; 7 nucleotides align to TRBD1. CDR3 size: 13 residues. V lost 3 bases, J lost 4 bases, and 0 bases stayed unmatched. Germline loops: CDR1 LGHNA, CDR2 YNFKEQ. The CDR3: CASSQDRNQPQHF. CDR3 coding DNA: TGTGCCAGCAGCCAGGACAGGAATCAGCCCCAGCATTTT.

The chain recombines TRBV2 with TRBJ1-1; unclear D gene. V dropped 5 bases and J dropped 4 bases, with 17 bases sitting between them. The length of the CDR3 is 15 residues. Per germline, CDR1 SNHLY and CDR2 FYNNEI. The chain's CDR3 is CASSTSGESGTEAFF. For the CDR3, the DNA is TGTGCCAGCAGTACAAGCGGGGAGAGTGGCACTGAAGCTTTCTTT.

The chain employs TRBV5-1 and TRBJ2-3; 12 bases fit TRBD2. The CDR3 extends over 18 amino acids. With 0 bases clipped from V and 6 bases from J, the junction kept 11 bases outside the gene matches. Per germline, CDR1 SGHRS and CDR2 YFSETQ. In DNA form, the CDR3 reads TGCGCCAGCAGCTTGGGTGGACTAGCGGGGACCGTCTCGGATACGCAGTATTTT. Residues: CASSLGGLAGTVSDTQYF.

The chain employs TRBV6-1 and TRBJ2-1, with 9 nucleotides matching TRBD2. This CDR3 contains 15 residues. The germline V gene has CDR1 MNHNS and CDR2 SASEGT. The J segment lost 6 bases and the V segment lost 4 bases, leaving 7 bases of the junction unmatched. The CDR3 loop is CASSAGTSPGNEQFF. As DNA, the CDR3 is TGTGCCAGCAGTGCTGGGACTAGCCCGGGCAATGAGCAGTTCTTC.

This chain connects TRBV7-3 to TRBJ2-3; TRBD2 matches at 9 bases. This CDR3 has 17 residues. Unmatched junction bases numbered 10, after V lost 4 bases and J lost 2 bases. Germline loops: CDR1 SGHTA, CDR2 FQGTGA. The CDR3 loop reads CASSYPSGAPFTDTQYF. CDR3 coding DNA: TGTGCCAGCAGCTACCCTAGCGGGGCACCTTTCACAGATACGCAGTATTTT.

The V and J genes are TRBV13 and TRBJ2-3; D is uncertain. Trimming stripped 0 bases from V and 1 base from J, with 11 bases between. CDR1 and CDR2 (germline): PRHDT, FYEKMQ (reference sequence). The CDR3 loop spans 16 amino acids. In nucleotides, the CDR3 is TGTGCCAGCAGCTTAGGGGATGGTAGCCGCACAGATACGCAGTATTTT. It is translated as CASSLGDGSRTDTQYF.

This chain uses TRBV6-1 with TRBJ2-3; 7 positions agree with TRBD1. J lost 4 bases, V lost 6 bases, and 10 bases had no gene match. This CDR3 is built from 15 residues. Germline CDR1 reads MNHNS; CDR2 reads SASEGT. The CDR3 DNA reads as TGTGCCAGCAGGACCCGGACAGGAGGACCAGATACGCAGTATTTT. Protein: CASRTRTGGPDTQYF.

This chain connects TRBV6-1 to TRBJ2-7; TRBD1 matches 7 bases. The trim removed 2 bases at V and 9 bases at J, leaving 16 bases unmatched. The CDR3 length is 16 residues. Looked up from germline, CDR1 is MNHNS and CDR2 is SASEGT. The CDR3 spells CASSESSGQRFRGQYF. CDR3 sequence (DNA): TGTGCCAGCAGTGAATCCTCGGGACAGAGATTTCGGGGGCAGTACTTC.

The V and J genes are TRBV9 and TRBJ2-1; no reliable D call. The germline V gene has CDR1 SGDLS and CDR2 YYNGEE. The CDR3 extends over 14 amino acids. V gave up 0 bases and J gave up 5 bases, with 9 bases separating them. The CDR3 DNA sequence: TGTGCCAGCAGCGTAGATGTGGCCGACAATGAGCAGTTCTTC. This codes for CASSVDVADNEQFF. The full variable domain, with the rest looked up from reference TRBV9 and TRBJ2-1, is DSGVTQTPKHLITATGQRVTLRCSPRSGDLSVYWYQQSLDQGLQFLIQYYNGEERAKGNILERFSAQQFPDLHSELNLSSLELGDSALYFCASSVDVADNEQFFGPGTRLTVL.